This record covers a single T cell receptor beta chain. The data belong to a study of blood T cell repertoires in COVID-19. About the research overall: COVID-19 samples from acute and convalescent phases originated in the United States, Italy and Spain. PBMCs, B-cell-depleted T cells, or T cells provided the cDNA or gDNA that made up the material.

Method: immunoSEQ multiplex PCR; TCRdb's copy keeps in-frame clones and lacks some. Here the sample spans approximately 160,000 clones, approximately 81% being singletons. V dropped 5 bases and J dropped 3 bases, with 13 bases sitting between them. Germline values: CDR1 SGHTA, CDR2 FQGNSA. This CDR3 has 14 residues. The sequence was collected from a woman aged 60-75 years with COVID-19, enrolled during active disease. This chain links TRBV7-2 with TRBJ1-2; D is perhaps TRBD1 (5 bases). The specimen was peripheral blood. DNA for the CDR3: TGTGCCAGCAGCCAATTCGGGACTTACTATGGCTACACCTTC. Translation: CASSQFGTYYGYTF.